This is a list of T cell receptor beta chains from one sample in a study of T cells in localized non-small cell lung cancer. The method was immunoSEQ multiplex PCR; TCRdb's version includes in-frame clones alone and lacks a portion of them. This table has 2,500 to 4,000 clones, less than 25% appearing once. The starting material was lung tumor tissue, obtained before any cancer treatment. These receptors were taken from a woman aged 35-75 years with stage I lung adenocarcinoma. Each CDR3 is given with its conserved first and last residue. D genes are given only for firm matches. Part of the rows lack a size; the others show once, few, many or a class for expanded clones.

j_call	v_call	d_call	clone_size	cdr3_nt	cdr3_aa
TRBJ1-2	TRBV11-3	TRBD1	NA	TGTGCCAGCACCCAGAAGGGGCAGGGGGTGACCTATGGCTACACCTTC	CASTQKGQGVTYGYTF
TRBJ2-1	TRBV9	TRBD2	medium-sized	TGTGCCAGCGCTCCGGGACTAGCGGTCAATGAGCAGTTCTTC	CASAPGLAVNEQFF
TRBJ1-6	TRBV6-8	NA	NA	TGTGCCAGCAGCCCAGAGGACAGTGGCCTTATCTGGGATTCACCCCTCCACTTT	CASSPEDSGLIWDSPLHF
TRBJ2-3	TRBV29-1	NA	NA	TGCAGCGTTGTCTACTGGGCTAGCACAGATACGCAGTATTTT	CSVVYWASTDTQYF
TRBJ1-1	TRBV19	NA	NA	TGTGCCAGTAGTAACAACAGGGATAGAGGTGAAGCTTTCTTT	CASSNNRDRGEAFF
TRBJ2-7	TRBV9	NA	NA	TGTGCCAGCAGCCCCCGGGACACCTACGAGCAGTACTTC	CASSPRDTYEQYF
TRBJ2-7	TRBV19	NA	NA	TGTGCCAGTAGTATAGGCTCAGGGGACGAGCAGTACTTC	CASSIGSGDEQYF
TRBJ1-1	TRBV30	TRBD1	NA	TGTGCCTGGAGTAAACGGGACAGGAACACTGAAGCTTTCTTT	CAWSKRDRNTEAFF
TRBJ1-4	TRBV5-1	TRBD1	NA	TGCGCCAGCAGCTTGGCCGGGACAGCCGAAGAAAAACTGTTTTTT	CASSLAGTAEEKLFF
TRBJ2-2	TRBV9	NA	NA	TGTGCCAGCAGCGCCACAGTCACCGGGGAGCTGTTTTTT	CASSATVTGELFF
TRBJ2-1	TRBV12-5	TRBD1	few	TGTGCCAGCACCAAGGGGACAGGGGGCGTTGTCAATGAGCAGTTCTTC	CASTKGTGGVVNEQFF
TRBJ2-5	TRBV6-8	NA	medium-sized	TGTGCCAGCAGCCATCCGTCGAGAGAGACCCAGTACTTC	CASSHPSRETQYF
TRBJ1-1	TRBV19	NA	NA	TGTGCCAGTAGTACTGGACGGGAGAACACTGAAGCTTTCTTT	CASSTGRENTEAFF
TRBJ2-2	TRBV6-8	TRBD2	NA	TGTGCCAGCAGTTACATGGGGGGGGGCACCGGGGAGCTGTTTTTT	CASSYMGGGTGELFF
TRBJ2-1	TRBV11-1	NA	NA	TGTGCCAGCAGCATCAGGGTAAGGTTGAATGAGCAGTTCTTC	CASSIRVRLNEQFF
TRBJ1-3	TRBV11-3	NA	few	TGTGCCAGCAGCTTCGACGGGGTTGGAAACACCATATATTTT	CASSFDGVGNTIYF
TRBJ1-5	TRBV11-3	NA	few	TGTGCCAGCAGCCTCTACAGGGAGAGTCCTTTTAGCAATCAGCCCCAGCATTTT	CASSLYRESPFSNQPQHF
TRBJ2-1	TRBV6-8	TRBD2	few	TGTGCCAGCAGTTACCCAATAGCGGGGAATGAGCAGTTCTTC	CASSYPIAGNEQFF
TRBJ2-1	TRBV18	NA	few	TGTGCCAGCTCACCACGGGACTTGAGCTCCTACAATGAGCAGTTCTTC	CASSPRDLSSYNEQFF
TRBJ1-5	TRBV6-8	NA	medium-sized	TGTGCCAGCAGTTACGCAGGGAATCAGCCCCAGCATTTT	CASSYAGNQPQHF
TRBJ1-5	TRBV5-1	TRBD1	NA	TGCGCCAGCAGCTGGACAGGGCAGGGCAATCAGCCCCAGCATTTT	CASSWTGQGNQPQHF
TRBJ2-3	TRBV6-8	NA	medium-sized	TGTGCCAGCAGTCCAACACAGCTGACTACCGGCACAGATACGCAGTATTTT	CASSPTQLTTGTDTQYF
TRBJ1-1	TRBV19	NA	medium-sized	TGTGCCAGTAGTATTATGGGGTCGAACACTGAAGCTTTCTTT	CASSIMGSNTEAFF
TRBJ1-5	TRBV18	TRBD1	NA	TGTGCCAGCTCACCCGGGGGACAGGGGAGCAGCAATCAGCCCCAGCATTTT	CASSPGGQGSSNQPQHF
TRBJ2-1	TRBV6-8	NA	few	TGTGCCAGCACCCACCTGGGGGGGCTTTTCAATGAGCAGTTCTTC	CASTHLGGLFNEQFF
TRBJ2-2	TRBV9	NA	few	TGTGCCAGCAGCGTAGTGGCCCAGAACACCGGGGAGCTGTTTTTT	CASSVVAQNTGELFF
TRBJ1-2	TRBV19	NA	NA	TGTGCCAGTAGTACATTCTCCCCCCCGTATGGCTACACCTTC	CASSTFSPPYGYTF
TRBJ2-7	TRBV11-3	TRBD2	NA	TGTGCCAGCAGCTTCGGGGGGGGCCCTAGGACCGGCGAGCAGTACTTC	CASSFGGGPRTGEQYF
TRBJ2-4	TRBV7-4	NA	NA	TGTGCCAGCAGCTTTTCAGGGGAAAACATTCAGTACTTC	CASSFSGENIQYF
TRBJ2-5	TRBV6-8	TRBD2	medium-sized	TGTGCCACCAACCTTAGCGGGGGCTGGGAGACCCAGTACTTC	CATNLSGGWETQYF
TRBJ1-1	TRBV7-2	NA	NA	TGTGCCAGCTGGGAGTACCAGAACACTGAAGCTTTCTTT	CASWEYQNTEAFF
TRBJ2-3	TRBV29-1	NA	NA	TGCAGCGTTGAAGGGTCTTTAAGGAAGGATACGCAGTATTTT	CSVEGSLRKDTQYF
TRBJ1-1	TRBV6-8	TRBD1	few	TGTGCCAGCAGTCAACCGACCGGGACAGCGAACACTGAAGCTTTCTTT	CASSQPTGTANTEAFF
TRBJ1-1	TRBV6-8	NA	few	TGTGCCACCCAGGAACAGCTGAACACTGAAGCTTTCTTT	CATQEQLNTEAFF
TRBJ2-3	TRBV11-3	TRBD2	NA	TGTGCCAGCAGCGCTAGCGGGAACACAGATACGCAGTATTTT	CASSASGNTDTQYF
TRBJ1-6	TRBV16	NA	NA	TGTGCCAGCAGCCAGGTGGGGCACAGGGCTGATAATTCACCCCTCCACTTT	CASSQVGHRADNSPLHF
TRBJ1-2	TRBV12-5	NA	NA	TGTGCTAGTGGTTTGGACCAGGGTAGAGGCTACACCTTC	CASGLDQGRGYTF
TRBJ2-2	TRBV7-6	NA	few	TGTGCCAGCACTATGGGCCGAGGTTTATCCGGGGAGCTGTTTTTT	CASTMGRGLSGELFF
TRBJ2-1	TRBV6-8	NA	few	TGTGCCATCAGTGGCCCGACTAGAGATGAGCAGTTCTTC	CAISGPTRDEQFF
TRBJ1-1	TRBV11-3	TRBD1	NA	TGTGCCAGCAGCTTGGACAGGGGGAGGAGAACTGAAGCTTTCTTT	CASSLDRGRRTEAFF
TRBJ1-5	TRBV4-1	NA	NA	TGCGCCAGCAGCCAAGATCAGGGCTGGGGTCAGCCCCAGCATTTT	CASSQDQGWGQPQHF
TRBJ2-5	TRBV12-5	NA	NA	TGTGCTAGTGCCGCCCCAGGAGCCTGGACCCAGTACTTC	CASAAPGAWTQYF
TRBJ2-5	TRBV29-1	TRBD1	NA	TGCAGCGTGGACTCTAAGGACAGGGGCGCGGAGACCCAGTACTTC	CSVDSKDRGAETQYF
TRBJ1-1	TRBV11-3	NA	medium-sized	TGTGCCAGCAGCTTCGACGGACGGAACACTGAAGCTTTCTTT	CASSFDGRNTEAFF
TRBJ2-7	TRBV19	NA	NA	TGTGCCAGTAGTTTCCTTTACGGGGGGCGCTGGGACGAGCAGTACTTC	CASSFLYGGRWDEQYF
TRBJ1-1	TRBV19	NA	few	TGTGCCAGTAGTATGATGGTATCCAACACTGAAGCTTTCTTT	CASSMMVSNTEAFF
TRBJ1-2	TRBV9	TRBD1	NA	TGTGCCAGCAGCGTAGAGGCGGGACAGGGGGTTGGCTACACCTTC	CASSVEAGQGVGYTF
TRBJ1-2	TRBV11-3	NA	few	TGTGCCAGCAGCTGGGGGGAGAGGGACAACTATGGCTACACCTTC	CASSWGERDNYGYTF
TRBJ1-1	TRBV29-1	TRBD1	once	TGCAGCGTTGAGAGGGGGCTGAACACTGAAGCTTTCTTT	CSVERGLNTEAFF
TRBJ1-1	TRBV11-3	TRBD1	NA	TGTGCCAGCACCCTGCAGGGGGGGAGCACTGAAGCTTTCTTT	CASTLQGGSTEAFF
TRBJ2-1	TRBV6-8	TRBD2	few	TGTGCCAGCAGTCGGACTAGCGGGGGGGCTTATGAGCAGTTCTTC	CASSRTSGGAYEQFF
TRBJ2-7	TRBV11-3	NA	NA	TGTGCCAGCAGCTTTGACCTGGGCCAATACGAGCAGTACTTC	CASSFDLGQYEQYF
TRBJ2-5	TRBV11-3	NA	medium-sized	TGTGCCAGCAGCTTAGAAAGGAGCCCAAAGACCCAGTACTTC	CASSLERSPKTQYF
TRBJ1-5	TRBV6-1	TRBD1	NA	TGTGCCAGCAGTGAAGGCTACAGGGGTTACAATCAGCCCCAGCATTTT	CASSEGYRGYNQPQHF